This is a list of T cell receptor beta chains from one sample in a study of CD4 T cell repertoires in COVID-19. Data came from immunoSEQ multiplex PCR; TCRdb stores just in-frame clones and leaves some out. The sample consists of 65,000 to 95,000 clones, approximately 83% of them appearing once. The sequencing used CD4+ T cells from peripheral blood, collected after recovery from COVID-19. The receptors derive from a human donor who had COVID-19. CDR3s include the opening cysteine and the closing phenylalanine or tryptophan. D genes are given only for firm matches. Not all rows give a size; the values are once, few, many and, for expanded clones, a class.

j_gene: TRBJ1-5; d_gene: NA; abundance: NA; v_gene: TRBV6-5; CDR3nt: TGTGCCAGCAGGTGGGATAGCAATCAGCCCCAGCATTTT; CDR3aa: CASRWDSNQPQHF
j_gene: TRBJ1-1; d_gene: TRBD1; abundance: once; v_gene: TRBV27; CDR3nt: TGTGCCAGCAGCCGACAACCCGGGACAGGGGTGTTTGGGACTGAAGCTTTCTTT; CDR3aa: CASSRQPGTGVFGTEAFF
j_gene: TRBJ1-4; d_gene: TRBD1; abundance: NA; v_gene: TRBV5-1; CDR3nt: TGCGCCAGCAGCGACAGGGGGGAAAAACTGTTTTTT; CDR3aa: CASSDRGEKLFF
j_gene: TRBJ2-1; d_gene: NA; abundance: NA; v_gene: TRBV5-1; CDR3nt: TGCGCCAGCAGCTTGGGGTTTGGCGGGTACAATGAGCAGTTCTTC; CDR3aa: CASSLGFGGYNEQFF
j_gene: TRBJ2-3; d_gene: TRBD1; abundance: NA; v_gene: TRBV29-1; CDR3nt: TGCAGCGTTCGCAGGGGGACAGATACGCAGTATTTT; CDR3aa: CSVRRGTDTQYF
j_gene: TRBJ2-1; d_gene: NA; abundance: NA; v_gene: TRBV11-3; CDR3nt: TGTGCCAGCTCCGACCCCCTGGCAGGCAATGAGCAGTTCTTC; CDR3aa: CASSDPLAGNEQFF
j_gene: TRBJ1-1; d_gene: NA; abundance: once; v_gene: TRBV5-6; CDR3nt: TGTGCCAGCAGCTTGGTAGGGGAAGCTTTCTTT; CDR3aa: CASSLVGEAFF
j_gene: TRBJ1-1; d_gene: NA; abundance: NA; v_gene: TRBV21-1; CDR3nt: TGTGCCACCCCCCGGGACAGGGGACCATCGGGCACTGAAGCTTTCTTT; CDR3aa: CATPRDRGPSGTEAFF
j_gene: TRBJ2-2; d_gene: TRBD2; abundance: NA; v_gene: TRBV18; CDR3nt: TGTGCCAGCTCACCGAACCTTTTAGCGGGGAACACCGGGGAGCTGTTTTTT; CDR3aa: CASSPNLLAGNTGELFF
j_gene: TRBJ2-3; d_gene: NA; abundance: NA; v_gene: TRBV6-5; CDR3nt: TGTGCCAGCGGAAGGAGCACAGATACGCAGTATTTT; CDR3aa: CASGRSTDTQYF
j_gene: TRBJ1-5; d_gene: NA; abundance: NA; v_gene: TRBV11-2; CDR3nt: TGTGCCAGCAGCTTACAGGGTGGGCTCGGTCAGCCCCAGCATTTT; CDR3aa: CASSLQGGLGQPQHF
j_gene: TRBJ1-1; d_gene: NA; abundance: once; v_gene: TRBV15; CDR3nt: TGTGCCACCAGCAGACCCCGGATATTGTCTGGGGCTGAAGCTTTCTTT; CDR3aa: CATSRPRILSGAEAFF
j_gene: TRBJ2-2; d_gene: NA; abundance: NA; v_gene: TRBV6-6; CDR3nt: TGTGCCAGCAGTGGACCACAGAGGGGAAGGACCGGGGAGCTGTTTTTT; CDR3aa: CASSGPQRGRTGELFF
j_gene: TRBJ1-1; d_gene: NA; abundance: NA; v_gene: TRBV27; CDR3nt: TGTGCCAGCAGTTCAGCTGAGGTGAACACTGAAGCTTTCTTT; CDR3aa: CASSSAEVNTEAFF
j_gene: TRBJ1-5; d_gene: NA; abundance: NA; v_gene: TRBV19; CDR3nt: TGTGCCAGTAGACAGGGAAAGGAGGGTCAGCCCCAGCATTTT; CDR3aa: CASRQGKEGQPQHF
j_gene: TRBJ2-7; d_gene: NA; abundance: NA; v_gene: TRBV6-5; CDR3nt: TGTGCCAGCAGCGAGGGCCCCTACGAGCAGTACTTC; CDR3aa: CASSEGPYEQYF
j_gene: TRBJ2-1; d_gene: TRBD2; abundance: NA; v_gene: TRBV7-9; CDR3nt: TGTGCCAGCAGCCAGGGACTAGCGATGGATGAGCAGTTCTTC; CDR3aa: CASSQGLAMDEQFF
j_gene: TRBJ2-7; d_gene: NA; abundance: few; v_gene: TRBV7-3; CDR3nt: TGTGCCAGCAGGTTAGGTGGCGGTTCCTACGAGCAGTACTTC; CDR3aa: CASRLGGGSYEQYF
j_gene: TRBJ2-7; d_gene: TRBD2; abundance: NA; v_gene: TRBV5-1; CDR3nt: TGCGCCAGCAGCTCTCAGGGAGGGTCCTACGAGCAGTACTTC; CDR3aa: CASSSQGGSYEQYF
j_gene: TRBJ2-7; d_gene: NA; abundance: NA; v_gene: TRBV11-2; CDR3nt: TGTGCCAGCAGCTCGTCCCTAACAGGGTCCTACGAGCAGTACTTC; CDR3aa: CASSSSLTGSYEQYF
j_gene: TRBJ1-2; d_gene: TRBD1; abundance: NA; v_gene: TRBV7-8; CDR3nt: TGTGCCAGCAGCCCACGGACAGGGGATGACTATGGCTACACCTTC; CDR3aa: CASSPRTGDDYGYTF
j_gene: TRBJ2-5; d_gene: NA; abundance: NA; v_gene: TRBV11-3; CDR3nt: TGTGCCAGCAGCCCGGACAAGCAAGAGACCCAGTACTTC; CDR3aa: CASSPDKQETQYF
j_gene: TRBJ1-1; d_gene: NA; abundance: NA; v_gene: TRBV7-3; CDR3nt: TGTGCCAGCAGGCGTAATGGTGACCAAATGTCTGAAGCTTTCTTT; CDR3aa: CASRRNGDQMSEAFF
j_gene: TRBJ2-3; d_gene: NA; abundance: NA; v_gene: TRBV7-2; CDR3nt: TGTGCCAGCAGCTTAGCGACCGGGGCGGATACGCAGTATTTT; CDR3aa: CASSLATGADTQYF
j_gene: TRBJ2-1; d_gene: NA; abundance: NA; v_gene: TRBV19; CDR3nt: TGTGCCAGTAGAGGGCAGGGGGGGCACAATGAGCAGTTCTTC; CDR3aa: CASRGQGGHNEQFF
j_gene: TRBJ2-7; d_gene: TRBD2; abundance: few; v_gene: TRBV30; CDR3nt: TGTGCCTGGAGTGTAGGAAGCGGGATTACCTACGAGCAGTACTTC; CDR3aa: CAWSVGSGITYEQYF
j_gene: TRBJ1-2; d_gene: TRBD1; abundance: NA; v_gene: TRBV6-5; CDR3nt: TGTGCCAGCAGCCCGGGACAGTACTATGGCTACACCTTC; CDR3aa: CASSPGQYYGYTF
j_gene: TRBJ2-5; d_gene: NA; abundance: NA; v_gene: TRBV19; CDR3nt: TGTGCCAGTAGTATGGGTACTCAGGGGGGACGTGAGACCCAGTACTTC; CDR3aa: CASSMGTQGGRETQYF